A selection of T cell receptor beta chains follows, all from one sample in a study of blood T cell repertoires in COVID-19. Repertoires were generated with immunoSEQ multiplex PCR, while TCRdb's copy carries only in-frame clones and drops some. The table shows about 370,000 clones, with over 75% occurring only once. Sequenced sample: peripheral blood. Every receptor here comes from a woman aged 25-40 years with COVID-19, enrolled during active disease. Each CDR3 is given with its conserved first and last residue. Rows may omit the clone size; those that give it use once, few, many or a size class.

j_call: TRBJ2-7
v_call: TRBV6-5
clone_size: once
cdr3_aa: CASSYSAGQAYEQYF

j_call: TRBJ2-1
v_call: TRBV5-4
clone_size: .
cdr3_aa: CASSRTSGFHNEQFF

j_call: TRBJ1-4
v_call: TRBV5-1
clone_size: .
cdr3_aa: CASSLGGLNEKLFF

j_call: TRBJ2-5
v_call: TRBV3-1/TRBV3-2
clone_size: .
cdr3_aa: CASSQEGVQETQYF

j_call: TRBJ2-1
v_call: TRBV9
clone_size: .
cdr3_aa: CASSVGPPMGSSYNEQFF

j_call: TRBJ2-6
v_call: TRBV2
clone_size: .
cdr3_aa: CASRYNRGGANVLTF

j_call: TRBJ2-2
v_call: TRBV7-3
clone_size: .
cdr3_aa: CASRNSGGRGELFF

j_call: TRBJ1-1
v_call: TRBV11-3
clone_size: once
cdr3_aa: CASSLGTGVATEAFF

j_call: TRBJ2-3
v_call: TRBV7-3
clone_size: .
cdr3_aa: CASSLTSGPSTDTQYF

j_call: TRBJ2-3
v_call: TRBV11-2
clone_size: .
cdr3_aa: CASSLLTSGNTDTQYF

j_call: TRBJ2-7
v_call: TRBV27
clone_size: .
cdr3_aa: CASSFNPGLAAYEQYF

j_call: TRBJ2-1
v_call: TRBV27
clone_size: once
cdr3_aa: CASSFGWANEQFF

j_call: TRBJ2-1
v_call: TRBV6-2/TRBV6-3
clone_size: .
cdr3_aa: CASSYGRDSYNEQFF

j_call: TRBJ2-1
v_call: TRBV19
clone_size: .
cdr3_aa: CASSMLRTSGPSSYNEQFF

j_call: TRBJ1-2
v_call: TRBV28
clone_size: .
cdr3_aa: CASRRQGEDYGYTF

j_call: TRBJ1-1
v_call: TRBV5-4
clone_size: .
cdr3_aa: CASSFRVNTEAFF

j_call: TRBJ1-1
v_call: TRBV5-4
clone_size: .
cdr3_aa: CASSHQSGGGVTEAFF

j_call: TRBJ1-2
v_call: TRBV3-1/TRBV3-2
clone_size: few
cdr3_aa: CASSLTGRNYGYTF

j_call: TRBJ2-2
v_call: TRBV5-6
clone_size: .
cdr3_aa: CASSTDRNTGELFF

j_call: TRBJ2-7
v_call: TRBV5-1
clone_size: once
cdr3_aa: CASSPGAGEFDEQYF

j_call: TRBJ2-5
v_call: TRBV19
clone_size: once
cdr3_aa: CASSRDRGTQTQYF

j_call: TRBJ2-7
v_call: TRBV10-3
clone_size: .
cdr3_aa: CAIFTPGQGAHEQYF

j_call: TRBJ1-1
v_call: TRBV5-1
clone_size: .
cdr3_aa: CASSESRDRGNTEAFF

j_call: TRBJ2-1
v_call: TRBV5-1
clone_size: .
cdr3_aa: CASSSAWTSGMSSYNEQFF

j_call: TRBJ1-5
v_call: TRBV5-5
clone_size: .
cdr3_aa: CASSPDRGRNQPQHF

j_call: TRBJ1-6
v_call: TRBV28
clone_size: .
cdr3_aa: CASRPQGKGSPLHF

j_call: TRBJ2-7
v_call: TRBV7-2
clone_size: .
cdr3_aa: CASSSPRDSPYEQYF

j_call: TRBJ2-5
v_call: TRBV6-5
clone_size: .
cdr3_aa: CASSSGGVRTQYF

j_call: TRBJ1-1
v_call: TRBV6-4
clone_size: .
cdr3_aa: CASSVEENTEAFF